The rows below give T cell receptor beta chains drawn from one sample of a study of blood T cell repertoires in COVID-19. This table comes from immunoSEQ multiplex PCR, and its TCRdb copy is limited to in-frame clones, with some not included. In the table there are under 250,000 clones, roughly 82% of which are singletons. Sequenced material: peripheral blood. All receptors derive from a woman aged 80 or older with COVID-19, enrolled during active disease. The CDR3 runs from the conserved cysteine through the conserved F or W. A D gene is named only where the DNA matches it firmly. Clone size is stated in some rows and not others, as once, few, many or a class when expanded.

d_gene: TRBD2; v_gene: TRBV7-2; j_gene: TRBJ2-1; len: 13; abundance: .; CDR3aa: CASSPGLAAEQFF; CDR3nt: TGTGCCAGCAGCCCGGGACTAGCTGCTGAGCAGTTCTTC
d_gene: .; v_gene: TRBV7-2; j_gene: TRBJ2-1; len: 15; abundance: .; CDR3aa: CASSLAPSSGNEQFF; CDR3nt: TGTGCCAGCAGTTTAGCGCCTAGTAGTGGCAACGAGCAGTTCTTC
d_gene: .; v_gene: TRBV25-1; j_gene: TRBJ1-1; len: 13; abundance: .; CDR3aa: CASSDYRNTEAFF; CDR3nt: TGTGCCAGCAGTGATTACAGGAACACTGAAGCTTTCTTT
d_gene: TRBD2; v_gene: TRBV6-5; j_gene: TRBJ2-1; len: 15; abundance: once; CDR3aa: CASSLTLAGASEQFF; CDR3nt: TGTGCCAGCAGTCTTACCTTAGCGGGGGCCAGTGAGCAGTTCTTC
d_gene: TRBD2; v_gene: TRBV24-1; j_gene: TRBJ2-7; len: 15; abundance: once; CDR3aa: CATSDGLAGGYEQYF; CDR3nt: TGTGCCACCAGTGATGGTCTAGCGGGGGGCTACGAGCAGTACTTC
d_gene: .; v_gene: TRBV5-1; j_gene: TRBJ1-1; len: 14; abundance: .; CDR3aa: CASSLQGRDTEAFF; CDR3nt: TGCGCCAGCAGCTTACAGGGTAGGGACACTGAAGCTTTCTTT
d_gene: .; v_gene: TRBV7-9; j_gene: TRBJ1-3; len: 15; abundance: .; CDR3aa: CASSPFGRGGNTIYF; CDR3nt: TGTGCCAGCAGCCCTTTCGGCAGGGGCGGAAACACCATATATTTT
d_gene: TRBD2; v_gene: TRBV11-2; j_gene: TRBJ2-5; len: 14; abundance: .; CDR3aa: CASSSLSGGETQYF; CDR3nt: TGTGCCAGCAGCTCCCTTAGCGGGGGGGAGACCCAGTACTTC
d_gene: .; v_gene: TRBV5-6; j_gene: TRBJ1-2; len: 12; abundance: .; CDR3aa: CASSPGSYGYTF; CDR3nt: TGTGCCAGCAGCCCTGGGAGCTATGGCTACACCTTC
d_gene: TRBD1; v_gene: TRBV28; j_gene: TRBJ1-5; len: 17; abundance: .; CDR3aa: CASIMFATTGINQPQHF; CDR3nt: TGTGCCAGCATTATGTTCGCAACGACAGGGATCAATCAGCCCCAGCATTTT
d_gene: TRBD1; v_gene: TRBV19; j_gene: TRBJ2-2; len: 16; abundance: few; CDR3aa: CASSMNKGAVTGELFF; CDR3nt: TGTGCCAGTAGTATGAACAAGGGGGCCGTCACCGGGGAGCTGTTTTTT
d_gene: .; v_gene: TRBV7-2; j_gene: TRBJ2-3; len: 16; abundance: .; CDR3aa: CASRTTRSSLPDTQYF; CDR3nt: TGTGCCAGCAGAACTACCCGGTCTAGTTTGCCAGATACGCAGTATTTT
d_gene: TRBD1; v_gene: TRBV5-1; j_gene: TRBJ1-1; len: 15; abundance: .; CDR3aa: CASSGNLAGGTEAFF; CDR3nt: TGCGCCAGCAGCGGAAACCTGGCAGGGGGAACTGAAGCTTTCTTT
d_gene: TRBD2; v_gene: TRBV11-2; j_gene: TRBJ2-2; len: 16; abundance: .; CDR3aa: CASSPTSGGTTGELFF; CDR3nt: TGTGCCAGCAGCCCGACTAGCGGGGGGACCACCGGGGAGCTGTTTTTT
d_gene: .; v_gene: TRBV7-7; j_gene: TRBJ2-5; len: 12; abundance: .; CDR3aa: CASSERGETQYF; CDR3nt: TGTGCTAGCAGCGAGAGAGGGGAGACCCAGTACTTC
d_gene: TRBD1; v_gene: TRBV29-1; j_gene: TRBJ1-2; len: 15; abundance: .; CDR3aa: CSVDPQGSKGGGYTF; CDR3nt: TGCAGCGTTGACCCACAGGGGTCAAAGGGCGGTGGCTACACCTTC
d_gene: TRBD1; v_gene: TRBV5-1; j_gene: TRBJ1-1; len: 16; abundance: .; CDR3aa: CASSLALQGSNTEAFF; CDR3nt: TGCGCCAGCAGCTTGGCCTTACAGGGGTCGAACACTGAAGCTTTCTTT
d_gene: .; v_gene: TRBV3-1/TRBV3-2; j_gene: TRBJ1-2; len: 17; abundance: .; CDR3aa: CASSPILQAGEDYGYTF; CDR3nt: TGTGCCAGCAGCCCGATACTTCAAGCGGGGGAGGACTATGGCTACACCTTC
d_gene: TRBD1; v_gene: TRBV12-3/TRBV12-4; j_gene: TRBJ1-4; len: 13; abundance: .; CDR3aa: CASSPDRGEKLFF; CDR3nt: TGTGCCAGCAGTCCTGACAGGGGCGAAAAACTGTTTTTT
d_gene: .; v_gene: TRBV5-4; j_gene: TRBJ2-1; len: 16; abundance: .; CDR3aa: CASSHSGVLTYNEQFF; CDR3nt: TGTGCCAGCAGCCACTCAGGGGTTTTAACCTACAATGAGCAGTTCTTC
d_gene: TRBD1; v_gene: TRBV24-1; j_gene: TRBJ1-5; len: 16; abundance: .; CDR3aa: CATSDRTGAINQPQHF; CDR3nt: TGTGCCACCAGTGACCGTACAGGGGCCATCAATCAGCCCCAGCATTTT
d_gene: .; v_gene: TRBV7-2; j_gene: TRBJ2-3; len: 13; abundance: .; CDR3aa: CASRQGSTDTQYF; CDR3nt: TGTGCCAGCAGGCAGGGAAGCACAGATACGCAGTATTTT